A selection of T cell receptor beta chains follows, all from one sample in a study of shared clonotypes between healthy human individuals. Here immunoSEQ multiplex PCR was the method, and the copy in TCRdb shows in-frame clones only, minus some. In the table there are roughly 1,500,000 clones, just under 99% of which are singletons. The sample comprised naive CD4+ T cells sorted from blood. These receptors all come from a man aged 25-40 years in good health. Both conserved end residues are part of each CDR3. Fields, in order: clone size, V gene, J gene, D gene, CDR3 protein, CDR3 DNA. A D gene is named only where the DNA matches it firmly. Only some rows state a clone size, as once, few, many or a class for expanded clones.

clone size: NA
V gene: TRBV11-2
J gene: TRBJ2-4
D gene: NA
CDR3 protein: CASSLPTGRQNIQYF
CDR3 DNA: TGTGCCAGCAGCTTGCCTACGGGACGTCAAAACATTCAGTACTTC

clone size: NA
V gene: TRBV18
J gene: TRBJ1-3
D gene: TRBD1
CDR3 protein: CASSPRDRAGNTIYF
CDR3 DNA: TGTGCCAGCTCACCACGCGACAGGGCTGGAAACACCATATATTTT

clone size: NA
V gene: TRBV5-1
J gene: TRBJ1-4
D gene: NA
CDR3 protein: CASSLGVATNEKLFF
CDR3 DNA: TGCGCCAGCAGCTTGGGGGTTGCAACTAATGAAAAACTGTTTTTT

clone size: NA
V gene: TRBV14
J gene: TRBJ2-7
D gene: NA
CDR3 protein: CASSSTGDRYEQYF
CDR3 DNA: TGTGCCAGCAGCTCGACTGGAGACCGCTACGAGCAGTACTTC

clone size: NA
V gene: TRBV18
J gene: TRBJ2-7
D gene: TRBD2
CDR3 protein: CASSPSGGISYEQYF
CDR3 DNA: TGTGCCAGCTCACCAAGCGGGGGCATTTCCTACGAGCAGTACTTC

clone size: NA
V gene: TRBV7-8
J gene: TRBJ2-1
D gene: NA
CDR3 protein: CASTIRRGPIYNEQFF
CDR3 DNA: TGTGCCAGCACAATCCGAAGGGGTCCAATTTACAATGAGCAGTTCTTC

clone size: NA
V gene: TRBV6-6
J gene: TRBJ2-5
D gene: NA
CDR3 protein: CASEERRTTETQYF
CDR3 DNA: TGTGCCAGCGAGGAGCGGAGGACCACAGAGACCCAGTACTTC

clone size: NA
V gene: TRBV27
J gene: TRBJ2-1
D gene: TRBD2
CDR3 protein: CASRGLAGGHSYNEQFF
CDR3 DNA: TGTGCCAGCAGGGGACTAGCGGGAGGCCACTCCTACAATGAGCAGTTCTTC

clone size: NA
V gene: TRBV5-1
J gene: TRBJ2-3
D gene: NA
CDR3 protein: CASSLGDRSADTQYF
CDR3 DNA: TGCGCCAGCAGCTTGGGGGATAGGAGTGCAGATACGCAGTATTTT

clone size: NA
V gene: TRBV27
J gene: TRBJ2-5
D gene: NA
CDR3 protein: CASSLPGGGATQYF
CDR3 DNA: TGTGCCAGCAGCCTACCAGGCGGAGGAGCGACCCAGTACTTC

clone size: NA
V gene: TRBV20-1
J gene: TRBJ2-3
D gene: NA
CDR3 protein: CSARGGDTQYF
CDR3 DNA: TGCAGTGCTAGGGGGGGAGATACGCAGTATTTT

clone size: NA
V gene: TRBV18
J gene: TRBJ2-1
D gene: TRBD1
CDR3 protein: CASSRGDRSPVNEQFF
CDR3 DNA: TGTGCCAGCTCCCGTGGGGACAGGTCCCCGGTCAATGAGCAGTTCTTC

clone size: NA
V gene: TRBV19
J gene: TRBJ1-5
D gene: NA
CDR3 protein: CASSIENRAAGNQPQHF
CDR3 DNA: TGTGCCAGTAGTATAGAAAACAGGGCGGCGGGCAATCAGCCCCAGCATTTT

clone size: NA
V gene: TRBV27
J gene: TRBJ2-2
D gene: NA
CDR3 protein: CASSPDGMNTGELFF
CDR3 DNA: TGTGCCAGCAGCCCCGACGGAATGAACACCGGGGAGCTGTTTTTT

clone size: NA
V gene: TRBV5-1
J gene: TRBJ2-7
D gene: NA
CDR3 protein: CASSPTGTRTYEQYF
CDR3 DNA: TGCGCCAGCAGCCCAACCGGGACTCGCACCTACGAGCAGTACTTC

clone size: once
V gene: TRBV7-9
J gene: TRBJ2-1
D gene: TRBD1
CDR3 protein: CASSLWQGTGVNEQFF
CDR3 DNA: TGTGCCAGCAGCTTATGGCAAGGGACAGGGGTCAATGAGCAGTTCTTC

clone size: NA
V gene: TRBV19
J gene: TRBJ1-2
D gene: TRBD1
CDR3 protein: CASTAKGAMWGYTF
CDR3 DNA: TGTGCCAGTACCGCCAAGGGGGCGATGTGGGGCTACACCTTC

clone size: NA
V gene: TRBV11-2
J gene: TRBJ2-3
D gene: NA
CDR3 protein: CASSPDSTDTQYF
CDR3 DNA: TGTGCCAGCAGCCCGGATAGCACAGATACGCAGTATTTT

clone size: NA
V gene: TRBV10-3
J gene: TRBJ2-7
D gene: TRBD1
CDR3 protein: CAISESRDRGREQYF
CDR3 DNA: TGTGCCATCAGTGAGTCGCGGGACAGGGGTCGAGAGCAGTACTTC

clone size: NA
V gene: TRBV19
J gene: TRBJ2-5
D gene: TRBD1
CDR3 protein: CASSTFQGASETQYF
CDR3 DNA: TGTGCCAGTAGTACCTTCCAGGGGGCGTCGGAGACCCAGTACTTC

clone size: NA
V gene: TRBV28
J gene: TRBJ2-7
D gene: NA
CDR3 protein: CASSRASYEQYF
CDR3 DNA: TGTGCCAGCAGTAGGGCGTCCTACGAGCAGTACTTC

clone size: NA
V gene: TRBV18
J gene: TRBJ2-3
D gene: NA
CDR3 protein: CASSPNFSTDTQYF
CDR3 DNA: TGTGCCAGCTCACCAAACTTTAGCACAGATACGCAGTATTTT

clone size: NA
V gene: TRBV6-5
J gene: TRBJ2-7
D gene: NA
CDR3 protein: CASSLAAAANYEQYF
CDR3 DNA: TGTGCCAGCAGTTTGGCGGCCGCCGCCAACTACGAGCAGTACTTC

clone size: NA
V gene: TRBV19
J gene: TRBJ1-1
D gene: NA
CDR3 protein: CASSITSGASNTEAFF
CDR3 DNA: TGTGCCAGTAGTATCACCTCGGGGGCATCGAACACTGAAGCTTTCTTT

clone size: NA
V gene: TRBV29-1
J gene: TRBJ2-6
D gene: NA
CDR3 protein: CSAQPGVGANVLTF
CDR3 DNA: TGCAGCGCCCAACCCGGGGTCGGGGCCAACGTCCTGACTTTC

clone size: once
V gene: TRBV18
J gene: TRBJ2-2
D gene: NA
CDR3 protein: CASSPYSGTGELFF
CDR3 DNA: TGTGCCAGCTCACCTTATTCAGGCACCGGGGAGCTGTTTTTT

clone size: NA
V gene: TRBV6-6
J gene: TRBJ2-1
D gene: NA
CDR3 protein: CASSYAPKRINEQFF
CDR3 DNA: TGTGCCAGCAGTTACGCTCCCAAACGTATCAATGAGCAGTTCTTC

clone size: NA
V gene: TRBV10-3
J gene: TRBJ1-4
D gene: NA
CDR3 protein: CAISARLGTSNEKLFF
CDR3 DNA: TGTGCCATCAGTGCTAGACTCGGGACTTCTAATGAAAAACTGTTTTTT

clone size: NA
V gene: TRBV11-2
J gene: TRBJ1-5
D gene: NA
CDR3 protein: CASSSDSGSNQPQHF
CDR3 DNA: TGTGCCAGCAGCTCGGACAGTGGCAGCAATCAGCCCCAGCATTTT

clone size: NA
V gene: TRBV2
J gene: TRBJ1-4
D gene: TRBD1
CDR3 protein: CASSGQGSEKLFF
CDR3 DNA: TGTGCCAGCAGTGGACAGGGAAGTGAAAAACTGTTTTTT

clone size: NA
V gene: TRBV28
J gene: TRBJ1-5
D gene: TRBD1
CDR3 protein: CASSFPRDRRIQPQHF
CDR3 DNA: TGTGCCAGCAGTTTCCCCAGGGACAGGAGGATCCAGCCCCAGCATTTT

clone size: NA
V gene: TRBV13
J gene: TRBJ2-2
D gene: TRBD2
CDR3 protein: CASSLPSGRATGELFF
CDR3 DNA: TGTGCCAGCAGCCTGCCTAGCGGGAGGGCCACCGGGGAGCTGTTTTTT

clone size: NA
V gene: TRBV11-1
J gene: TRBJ2-1
D gene: NA
CDR3 protein: CASSLSLGSRGEQFF
CDR3 DNA: TGTGCCAGCAGCTTAAGTTTAGGTAGCAGAGGTGAGCAGTTCTTC

clone size: NA
V gene: TRBV19
J gene: TRBJ2-1
D gene: TRBD2
CDR3 protein: CASADSGRAPYNEQFF
CDR3 DNA: TGTGCCAGTGCCGATAGCGGGAGGGCCCCCTACAATGAGCAGTTCTTC

clone size: NA
V gene: TRBV14
J gene: TRBJ2-1
D gene: TRBD1
CDR3 protein: CASSLRQGTSYNEQFF
CDR3 DNA: TGTGCCAGCAGCCTCCGACAGGGGACGTCCTACAATGAGCAGTTCTTC

clone size: NA
V gene: TRBV9
J gene: TRBJ2-6
D gene: TRBD1
CDR3 protein: CASSILTGAGANVLTF
CDR3 DNA: TGTGCCAGCAGCATCCTAACAGGGGCCGGGGCCAACGTCCTGACTTTC

clone size: NA
V gene: TRBV9
J gene: TRBJ1-3
D gene: NA
CDR3 protein: CASSVLGTSSSGNTIYF
CDR3 DNA: TGTGCCAGCAGCGTGTTGGGGACTTCAAGCTCTGGAAACACCATATATTTT

clone size: NA
V gene: TRBV7-2
J gene: TRBJ1-3
D gene: TRBD1
CDR3 protein: CASSLVSGQGRGNTIYF
CDR3 DNA: TGTGCCAGCAGCTTAGTTTCCGGACAGGGGAGAGGAAACACCATATATTTT

clone size: NA
V gene: TRBV6-5
J gene: TRBJ1-2
D gene: NA
CDR3 protein: CASSYSMVRTNYGYTF
CDR3 DNA: TGTGCCAGCAGTTACTCGATGGTACGGACTAACTATGGCTACACCTTC

clone size: once
V gene: TRBV5-4
J gene: TRBJ1-4
D gene: NA
CDR3 protein: CASSLEKAGGGEKLFF
CDR3 DNA: TGTGCCAGCAGCTTGGAGAAGGCCGGGGGGGGCGAAAAACTGTTTTTT

clone size: NA
V gene: TRBV9
J gene: TRBJ2-3
D gene: NA
CDR3 protein: CASSVGFEGDTQYF
CDR3 DNA: TGTGCCAGCAGCGTAGGGTTTGAGGGAGATACGCAGTATTTT

clone size: NA
V gene: TRBV25-1
J gene: TRBJ2-1
D gene: NA
CDR3 protein: CASSDPATRREQFF
CDR3 DNA: TGTGCCAGCAGTGATCCCGCCACTAGACGTGAGCAGTTCTTC

clone size: NA
V gene: TRBV6-5
J gene: TRBJ1-4
D gene: NA
CDR3 protein: CASSRGRGGGEKLFF
CDR3 DNA: TGTGCCAGCAGCCGAGGGAGGGGAGGTGGTGAAAAACTGTTTTTT

clone size: NA
V gene: TRBV7-8
J gene: TRBJ2-3
D gene: TRBD2
CDR3 protein: CASSPRRLAGGSTDTQYF
CDR3 DNA: TGTGCCAGCAGCCCCCGTCGACTAGCGGGTGGGAGCACAGATACGCAGTATTTT

clone size: once
V gene: TRBV7-3
J gene: TRBJ2-1
D gene: NA
CDR3 protein: CASSLGRDEQFF
CDR3 DNA: TGTGCCAGCAGCTTAGGTCGTGACGAGCAGTTCTTC

clone size: NA
V gene: TRBV29-1
J gene: TRBJ2-7
D gene: TRBD2
CDR3 protein: CSGTSGGFPTGEQYF
CDR3 DNA: TGCAGCGGGACTAGCGGGGGATTCCCTACGGGCGAGCAGTACTTC

clone size: once
V gene: TRBV7-2
J gene: TRBJ2-7
D gene: NA
CDR3 protein: CASSLDRDSVYEQYF
CDR3 DNA: TGTGCCAGCAGCTTGGATAGGGACTCGGTGTACGAGCAGTACTTC

clone size: NA
V gene: TRBV29-1
J gene: TRBJ2-1
D gene: NA
CDR3 protein: CSQSGAGKSYNEQFF
CDR3 DNA: TGCAGCCAATCGGGGGCGGGAAAATCCTACAATGAGCAGTTCTTC

clone size: NA
V gene: TRBV9
J gene: TRBJ2-6
D gene: NA
CDR3 protein: CASSVATDGSSGANVLTF
CDR3 DNA: TGTGCCAGCAGCGTAGCTACGGACGGGAGCTCTGGGGCCAACGTCCTGACTTTC

clone size: NA
V gene: TRBV7-2
J gene: TRBJ2-1
D gene: NA
CDR3 protein: CASSSLQFF
CDR3 DNA: TGTGCCAGCAGCTCACTCCAGTTCTTC

clone size: NA
V gene: TRBV2
J gene: TRBJ2-7
D gene: TRBD1
CDR3 protein: CARQTDRSSYEQYF
CDR3 DNA: TGTGCCAGACAAACGGACAGGAGCTCCTACGAGCAGTACTTC

clone size: NA
V gene: TRBV19
J gene: TRBJ2-6
D gene: TRBD1
CDR3 protein: CASTKTGFSAGANVLTF
CDR3 DNA: TGTGCCAGTACCAAGACAGGGTTTTCAGCTGGGGCCAACGTCCTGACTTTC

clone size: NA
V gene: TRBV5-8
J gene: TRBJ1-5
D gene: NA
CDR3 protein: CASSPTRTDPGPGQPQHF
CDR3 DNA: TGTGCCAGCAGTCCTACCCGGACGGATCCAGGTCCCGGTCAGCCCCAGCATTTT